The sequence of this T cell receptor beta chain was determined in a study of T cells after yellow fever vaccination. Findings and caveats of the study: Most primary-vaccination clones recurred post-booster (approximately 96% CD4, 88% CD8).

One entry per CDR3 protein results from TCRdb running MiXCR on the 5' RACE reads. Among about 58,000 distinct CDR3 sequences, around 6.5% were seen once, and the ten largest hold 30% to 40%. As regards this clonotype: Its antigen is as yet unknown.

The CDR3 consists of 16 residues. J lost 1 base, V lost 1 base, and 3 bases had no gene match. Germline CDR1 is KGHSH and CDR2 is LQKENI. The clonotype was recovered from a man aged 18 to 29 who received the YFV17D yellow fever vaccine. V usage is TRBV18 and J usage is TRBJ2-3, with 9 bases fitting TRBD2. The sample here was CD8+ T cells sorted from PBMCs, taken on the day of the first yellow fever vaccination. This chain's CDR3 is CASSPQGGGGTDTQYF. The CDR3 nucleotides are TGTGCCAGCTCACCACAAGGCGGGGGGGGCACAGATACGCAGTATTTT. Variable domain in full (rest from reference TRBV18 and TRBJ2-3): NAGVMQNPRHLVRRRGQEARLRCSPMKGHSHVYWYRQLPEEGLKFMVYLQKENIIDESGMPKERFSAEFPKEGPSILRIQQVVRGDSAAYFCASSPQGGGGTDTQYFGPGTRLTVL.